This TCR beta chain was recorded in a study of blood T cell repertoires in COVID-19. Overall study context: Both acute and convalescent COVID-19 samples were obtained from the United States, Italy and Spain. The cDNA or gDNA used as material had been derived from T cells, B-cell-depleted T cells, or PBMCs.

Source study methods: Amplified reference gene primers provided the basis for estimating nucleated cell counts. Some clones are missing from TCRdb's copy, which holds only in-frame ones; the method was immunoSEQ multiplex PCR. V and J calls and clone size are as listed in that table; D and trimming were resolved from the DNA. The sample includes roughly 76,000 clones, around 87% of them seen just once. This CDR3 contains 14 residues. Trimming took off 2 bases at V and 5 bases at J, with 13 bases between the two ends. Germline assignment: CDR1 SGHDT and CDR2 YYEEEE. The chain employs TRBV5-6 and TRBJ1-2; D gene uncertain. The TCR comes from a woman older than 75 with active or convalescent COVID-19. Sequencing input: peripheral blood. In DNA, the CDR3 is TGTGCCAGCAGCTTAGGGAGGTCGGTTTATGGCTACACCTTC. This sequence encodes CASSLGRSVYGYTF.